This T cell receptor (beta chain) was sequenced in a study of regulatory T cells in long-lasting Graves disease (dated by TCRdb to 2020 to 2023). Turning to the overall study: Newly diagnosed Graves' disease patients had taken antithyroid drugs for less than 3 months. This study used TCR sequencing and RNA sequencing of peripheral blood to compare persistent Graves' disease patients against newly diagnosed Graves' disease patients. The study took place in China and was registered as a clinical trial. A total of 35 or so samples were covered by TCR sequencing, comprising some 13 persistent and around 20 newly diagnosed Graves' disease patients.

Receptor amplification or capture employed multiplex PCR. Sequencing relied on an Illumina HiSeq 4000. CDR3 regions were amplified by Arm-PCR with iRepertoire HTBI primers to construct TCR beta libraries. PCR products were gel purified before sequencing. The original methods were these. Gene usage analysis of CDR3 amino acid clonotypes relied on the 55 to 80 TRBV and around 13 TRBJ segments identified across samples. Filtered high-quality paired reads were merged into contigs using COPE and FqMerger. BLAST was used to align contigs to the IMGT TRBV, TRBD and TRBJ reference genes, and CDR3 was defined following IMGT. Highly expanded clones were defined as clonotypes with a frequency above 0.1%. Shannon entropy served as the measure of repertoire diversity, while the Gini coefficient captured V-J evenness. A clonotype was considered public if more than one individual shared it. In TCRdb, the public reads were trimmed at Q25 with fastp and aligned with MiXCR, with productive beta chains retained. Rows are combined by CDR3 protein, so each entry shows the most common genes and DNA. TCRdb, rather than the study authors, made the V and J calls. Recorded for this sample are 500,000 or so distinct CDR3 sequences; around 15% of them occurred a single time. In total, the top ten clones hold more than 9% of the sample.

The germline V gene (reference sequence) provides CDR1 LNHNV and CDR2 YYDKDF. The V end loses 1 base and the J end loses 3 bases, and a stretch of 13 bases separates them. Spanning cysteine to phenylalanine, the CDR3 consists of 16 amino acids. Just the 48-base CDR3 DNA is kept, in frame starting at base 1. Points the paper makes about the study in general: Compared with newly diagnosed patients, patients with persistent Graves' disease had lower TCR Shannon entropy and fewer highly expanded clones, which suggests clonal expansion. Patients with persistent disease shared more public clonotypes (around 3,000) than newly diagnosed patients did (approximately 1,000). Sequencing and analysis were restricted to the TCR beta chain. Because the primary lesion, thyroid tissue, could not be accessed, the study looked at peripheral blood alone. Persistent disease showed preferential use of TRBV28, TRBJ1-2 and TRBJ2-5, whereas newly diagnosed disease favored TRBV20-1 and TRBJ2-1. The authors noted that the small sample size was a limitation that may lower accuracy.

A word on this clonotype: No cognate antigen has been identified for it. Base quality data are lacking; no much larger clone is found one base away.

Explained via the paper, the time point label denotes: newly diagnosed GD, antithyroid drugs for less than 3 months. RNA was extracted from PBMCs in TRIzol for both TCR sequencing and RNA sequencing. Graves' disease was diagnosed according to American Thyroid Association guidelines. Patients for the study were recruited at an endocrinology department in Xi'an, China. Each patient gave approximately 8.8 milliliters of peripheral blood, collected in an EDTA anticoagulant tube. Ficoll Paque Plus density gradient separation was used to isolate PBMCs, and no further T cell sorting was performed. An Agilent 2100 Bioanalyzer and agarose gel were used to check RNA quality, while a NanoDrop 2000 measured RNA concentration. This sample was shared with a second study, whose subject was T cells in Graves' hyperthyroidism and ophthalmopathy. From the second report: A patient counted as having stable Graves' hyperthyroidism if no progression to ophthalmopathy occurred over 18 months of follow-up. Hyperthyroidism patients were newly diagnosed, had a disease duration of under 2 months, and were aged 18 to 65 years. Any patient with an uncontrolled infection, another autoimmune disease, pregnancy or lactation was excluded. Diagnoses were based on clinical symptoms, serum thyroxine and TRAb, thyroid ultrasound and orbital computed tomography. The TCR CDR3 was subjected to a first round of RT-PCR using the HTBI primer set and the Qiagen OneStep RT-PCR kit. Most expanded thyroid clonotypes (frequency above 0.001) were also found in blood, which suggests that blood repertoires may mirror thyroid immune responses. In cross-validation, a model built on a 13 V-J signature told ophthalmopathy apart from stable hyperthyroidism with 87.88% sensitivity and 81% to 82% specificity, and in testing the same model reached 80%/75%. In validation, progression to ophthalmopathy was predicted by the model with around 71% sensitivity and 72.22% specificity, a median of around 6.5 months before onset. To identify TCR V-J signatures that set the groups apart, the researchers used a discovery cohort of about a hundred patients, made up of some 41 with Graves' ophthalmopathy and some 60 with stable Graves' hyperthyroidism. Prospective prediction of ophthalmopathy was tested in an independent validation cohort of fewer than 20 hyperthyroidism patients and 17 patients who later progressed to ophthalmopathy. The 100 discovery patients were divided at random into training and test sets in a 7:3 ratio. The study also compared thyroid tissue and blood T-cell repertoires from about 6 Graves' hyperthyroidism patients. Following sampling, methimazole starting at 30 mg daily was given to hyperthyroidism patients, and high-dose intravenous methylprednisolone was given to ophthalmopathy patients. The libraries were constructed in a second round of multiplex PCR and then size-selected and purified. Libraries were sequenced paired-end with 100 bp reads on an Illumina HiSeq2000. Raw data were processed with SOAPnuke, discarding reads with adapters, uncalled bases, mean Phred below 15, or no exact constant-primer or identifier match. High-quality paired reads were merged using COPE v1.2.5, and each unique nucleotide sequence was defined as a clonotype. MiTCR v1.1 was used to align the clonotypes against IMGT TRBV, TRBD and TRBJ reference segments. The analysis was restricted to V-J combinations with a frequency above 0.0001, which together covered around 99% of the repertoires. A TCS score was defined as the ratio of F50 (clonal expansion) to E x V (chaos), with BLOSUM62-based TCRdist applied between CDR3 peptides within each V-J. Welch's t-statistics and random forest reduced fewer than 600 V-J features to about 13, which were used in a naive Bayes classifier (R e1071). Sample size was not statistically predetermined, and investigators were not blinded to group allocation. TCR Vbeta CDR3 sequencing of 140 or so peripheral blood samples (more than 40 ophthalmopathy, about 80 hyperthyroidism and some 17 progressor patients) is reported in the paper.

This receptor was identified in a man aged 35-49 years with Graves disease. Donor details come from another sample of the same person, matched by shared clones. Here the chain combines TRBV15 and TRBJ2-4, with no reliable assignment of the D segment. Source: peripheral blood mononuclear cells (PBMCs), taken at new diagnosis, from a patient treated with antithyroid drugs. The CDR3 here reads CATSRVSHQIKNIQYF. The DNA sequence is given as TGTGCCACCAGCAGAGTCTCTCACCAGATCAAAAACATTCAGTACTTC.